One and the same sample provided the 3 T cell receptor beta chains below, sequenced in a study of blood T cell repertoires in COVID-19. Here immunoSEQ multiplex PCR was the method, and the copy in TCRdb shows in-frame clones only, minus some. The sample consists of 120,000 or so clones, roughly four fifths of them appearing once. The sample taken for sequencing was peripheral blood. Receptors originate from a woman aged 45 to 65 with acute or convalescent COVID-19.

This clone was observed once. V and J are TRBV28 and TRBJ2-7; 10 bases fit TRBD2. V lost 2 bases, J lost 3 bases, and 4 bases stayed unmatched. The CDR3 has 15 amino acids. Germline V gives CDR1 MDHEN, CDR2 SYDVKM. CDR3: CASSLGLAEVYEQYF. The CDR3 DNA sequence: TGTGCCAGCAGTTTAGGACTAGCGGAGGTCTACGAGCAGTACTTC.

This chain's CDR3 is CASSLGASGLGDNEQFF. The CDR3 DNA reads TGTGCCAGCAGCTTAGGGGCTAGCGGGCTCGGGGACAATGAGCAGTTCTTC. The chain has TRBV7-9 and TRBJ2-1, with TRBD2 identical over 8 bases. The germline CDR1 and CDR2 sequences are SEHNR and FQNEAQ (reference sequence). Trimming removed 1 base from V and 5 bases from J; junction bases left unmatched: 10. There are 17 residues in the CDR3.

Here the CDR3 DNA reads TGTGCCAGCAGTCCGGGACACCGTGAGCAGTACTTC. Translating it yields CASSPGHREQYF. The gene calls are TRBV12-3 or TRBV12-4 and TRBJ2-7, with D possibly matching TRBD1 (6 bases). This CDR3 has 12 amino acids. Trimming left V 5 bases short and J 7 bases short, with 12 bases between.